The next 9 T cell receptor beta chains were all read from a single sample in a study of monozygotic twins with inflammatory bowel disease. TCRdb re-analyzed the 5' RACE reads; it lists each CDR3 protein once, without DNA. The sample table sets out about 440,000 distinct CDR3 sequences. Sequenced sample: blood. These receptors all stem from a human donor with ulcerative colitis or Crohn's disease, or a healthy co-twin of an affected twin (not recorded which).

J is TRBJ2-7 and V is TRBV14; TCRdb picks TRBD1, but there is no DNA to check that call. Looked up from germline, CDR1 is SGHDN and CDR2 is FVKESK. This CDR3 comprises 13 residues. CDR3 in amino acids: CASGTGNPYEQYF.

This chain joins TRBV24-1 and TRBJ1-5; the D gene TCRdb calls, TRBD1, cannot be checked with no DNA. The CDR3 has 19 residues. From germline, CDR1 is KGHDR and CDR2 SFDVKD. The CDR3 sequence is CVTSDLWQGRRASNQPQHF.

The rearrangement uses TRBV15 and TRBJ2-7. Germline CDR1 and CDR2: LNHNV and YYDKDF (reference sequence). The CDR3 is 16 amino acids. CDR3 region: CATSRARIMSSYEQYF.

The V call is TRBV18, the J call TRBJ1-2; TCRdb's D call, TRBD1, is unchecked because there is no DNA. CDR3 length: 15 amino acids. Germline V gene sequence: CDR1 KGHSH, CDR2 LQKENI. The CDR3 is CASSPVTGEPYGYTF.

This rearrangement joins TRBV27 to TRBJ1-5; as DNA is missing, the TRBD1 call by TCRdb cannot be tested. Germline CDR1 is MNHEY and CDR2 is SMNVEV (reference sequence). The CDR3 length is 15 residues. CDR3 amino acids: CASSSGRGANQPQHF.

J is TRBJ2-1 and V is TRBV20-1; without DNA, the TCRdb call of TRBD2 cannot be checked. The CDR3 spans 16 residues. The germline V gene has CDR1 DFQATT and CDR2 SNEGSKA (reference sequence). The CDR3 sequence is CSASDGLQSSYNEQFF.

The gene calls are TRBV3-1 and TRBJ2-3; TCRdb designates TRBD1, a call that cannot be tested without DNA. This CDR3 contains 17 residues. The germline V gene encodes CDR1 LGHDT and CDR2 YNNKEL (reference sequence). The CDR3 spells CASSGRTGTGGLDTQYF.

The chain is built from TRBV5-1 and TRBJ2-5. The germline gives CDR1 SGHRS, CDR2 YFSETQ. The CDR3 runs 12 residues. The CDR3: CASSKGVETQYF.

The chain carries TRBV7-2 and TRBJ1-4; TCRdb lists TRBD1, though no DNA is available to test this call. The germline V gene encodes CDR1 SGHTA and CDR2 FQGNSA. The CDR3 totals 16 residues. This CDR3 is CASSPYRGGYNEKLFF.